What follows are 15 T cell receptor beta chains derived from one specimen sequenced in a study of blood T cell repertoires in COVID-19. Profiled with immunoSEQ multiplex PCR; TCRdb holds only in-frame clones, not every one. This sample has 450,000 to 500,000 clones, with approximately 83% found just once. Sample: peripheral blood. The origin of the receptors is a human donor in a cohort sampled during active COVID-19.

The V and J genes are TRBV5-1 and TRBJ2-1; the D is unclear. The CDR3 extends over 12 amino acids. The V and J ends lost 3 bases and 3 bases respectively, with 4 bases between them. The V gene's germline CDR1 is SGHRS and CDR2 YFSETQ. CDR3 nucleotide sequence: TGCGCCAGCAGCTCCTACTACAATGAGCAGTTCTTC. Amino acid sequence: CASSSYYNEQFF.

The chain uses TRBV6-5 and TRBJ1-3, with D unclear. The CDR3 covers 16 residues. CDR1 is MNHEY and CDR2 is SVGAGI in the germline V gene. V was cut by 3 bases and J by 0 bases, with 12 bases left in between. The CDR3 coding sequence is TGTGCCAGCAGTTATGGGTACAGACGCTCTGGAAACACCATATATTTT. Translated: CASSYGYRRSGNTIYF.

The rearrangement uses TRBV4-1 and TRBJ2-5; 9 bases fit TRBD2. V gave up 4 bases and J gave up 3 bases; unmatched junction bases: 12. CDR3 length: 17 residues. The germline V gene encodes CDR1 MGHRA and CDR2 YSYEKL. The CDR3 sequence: CASSPPKGGGREETQYF. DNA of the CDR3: TGCGCCAGCAGCCCCCCGAAGGGTGGCGGGAGGGAAGAGACCCAGTACTTC.

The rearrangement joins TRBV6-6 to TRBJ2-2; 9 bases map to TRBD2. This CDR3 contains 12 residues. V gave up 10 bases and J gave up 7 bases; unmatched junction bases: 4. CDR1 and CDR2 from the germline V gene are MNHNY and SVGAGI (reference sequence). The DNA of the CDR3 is TGTGCCAACAAGCGGGGGGTCGGGGAGCTGTTTTTT. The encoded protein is CANKRGVGELFF.

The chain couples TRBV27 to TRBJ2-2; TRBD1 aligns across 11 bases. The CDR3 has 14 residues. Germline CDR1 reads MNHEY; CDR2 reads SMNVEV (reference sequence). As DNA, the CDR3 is TGTGCTTCAAGCGGACAGGGGGCTATCAGGGAGCTGTTTTTT. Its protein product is CASSGQGAIRELFF.

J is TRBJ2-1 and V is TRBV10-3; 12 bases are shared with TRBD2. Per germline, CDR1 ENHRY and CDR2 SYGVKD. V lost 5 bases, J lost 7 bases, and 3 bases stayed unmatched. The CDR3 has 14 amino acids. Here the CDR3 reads CAISTGLAGNEQFF. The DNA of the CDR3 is TGTGCCATCAGTACCGGACTAGCGGGAAATGAGCAGTTCTTC.

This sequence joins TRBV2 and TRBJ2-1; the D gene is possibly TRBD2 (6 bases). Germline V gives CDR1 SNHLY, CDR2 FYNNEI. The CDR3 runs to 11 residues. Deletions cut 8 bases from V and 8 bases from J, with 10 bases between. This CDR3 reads CASRTGDEQFF. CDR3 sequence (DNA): TGTGCCAGCCGGACGGGGGATGAGCAGTTCTTC.

The CDR3 coding sequence is TGTGCCAGTAGTATCTGGCAGTTCGGAAACACCATATATTTT. Protein: CASSIWQFGNTIYF. The chain links TRBV19 to TRBJ1-3; D is unclear. The germline V gene has CDR1 LNHDA and CDR2 SQIVND (reference sequence). There are 14 residues in the CDR3. Trimming cost V 3 bases and J 4 bases, with 10 bases left between them.

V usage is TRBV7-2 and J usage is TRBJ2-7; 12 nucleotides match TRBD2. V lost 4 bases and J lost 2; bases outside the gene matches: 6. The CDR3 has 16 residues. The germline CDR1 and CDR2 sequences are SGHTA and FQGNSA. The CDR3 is CASSSLLAGGPYEQYF. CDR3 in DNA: TGTGCCAGCAGCTCCCTCCTAGCGGGAGGGCCCTACGAGCAGTACTTC.

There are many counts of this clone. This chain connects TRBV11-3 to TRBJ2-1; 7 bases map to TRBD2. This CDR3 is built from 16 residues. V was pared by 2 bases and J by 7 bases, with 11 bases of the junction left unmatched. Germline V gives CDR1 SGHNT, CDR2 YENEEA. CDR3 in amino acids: CASSLLVAGKRNEQFF. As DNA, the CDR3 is TGTGCCAGCAGCTTACTCGTAGCGGGTAAGAGGAATGAGCAGTTCTTC.

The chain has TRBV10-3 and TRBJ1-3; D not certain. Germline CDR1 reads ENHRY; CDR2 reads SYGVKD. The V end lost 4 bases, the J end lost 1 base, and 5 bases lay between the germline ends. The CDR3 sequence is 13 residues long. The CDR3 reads CAISGQSGNTIYF. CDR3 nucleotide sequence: TGTGCCATCAGTGGGCAATCTGGAAACACCATATATTTT.

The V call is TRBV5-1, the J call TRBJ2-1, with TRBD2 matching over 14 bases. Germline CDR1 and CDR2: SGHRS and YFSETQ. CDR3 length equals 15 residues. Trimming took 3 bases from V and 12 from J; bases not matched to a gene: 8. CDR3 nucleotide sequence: TGCGCCAGCAGCTCGACTAGCGGGAGGGCCACTGTGCAGTTCTTC. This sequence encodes CASSSTSGRATVQFF.

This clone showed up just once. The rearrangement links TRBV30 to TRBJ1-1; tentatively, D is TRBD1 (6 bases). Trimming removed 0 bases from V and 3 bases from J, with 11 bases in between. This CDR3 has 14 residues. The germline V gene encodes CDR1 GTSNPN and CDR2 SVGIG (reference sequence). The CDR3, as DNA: TGTGCCTGGAGTGTAGACGCAGGGGACACTGAAGCTTTCTTT. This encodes CAWSVDAGDTEAFF.

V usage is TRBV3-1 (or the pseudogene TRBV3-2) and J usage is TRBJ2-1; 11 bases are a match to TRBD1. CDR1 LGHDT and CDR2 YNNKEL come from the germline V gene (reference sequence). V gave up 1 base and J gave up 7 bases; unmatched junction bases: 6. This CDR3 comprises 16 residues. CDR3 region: CASSQGGQGAKNEQFF. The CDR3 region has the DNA TGTGCCAGCAGCCAAGGAGGACAGGGGGCGAAAAATGAGCAGTTCTTC.

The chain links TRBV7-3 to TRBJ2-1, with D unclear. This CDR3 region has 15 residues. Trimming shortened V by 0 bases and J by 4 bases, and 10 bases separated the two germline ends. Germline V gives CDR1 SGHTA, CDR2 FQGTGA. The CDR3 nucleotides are TGTGCCAGCAGCTTAACTGAGACTTTTTACAATGAGCAGTTCTTC. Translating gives CASSLTETFYNEQFF.